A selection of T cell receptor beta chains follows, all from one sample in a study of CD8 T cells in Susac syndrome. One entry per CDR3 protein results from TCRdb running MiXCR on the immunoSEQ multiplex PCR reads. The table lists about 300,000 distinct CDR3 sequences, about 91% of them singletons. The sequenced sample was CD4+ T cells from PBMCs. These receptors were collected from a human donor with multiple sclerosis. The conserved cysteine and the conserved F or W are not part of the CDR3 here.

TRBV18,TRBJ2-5,ASSPGLAGGETQY
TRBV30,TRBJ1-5,AWSVRGQGRNQPQH
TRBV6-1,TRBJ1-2,ASSERGTGFFYGYT
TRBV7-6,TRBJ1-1,ASSLGPWGMNTEAF
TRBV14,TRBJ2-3,ASSQLAALVADTQY
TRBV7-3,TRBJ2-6,ASSLPVGSGANVLT
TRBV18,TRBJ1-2,ASSPFDTRGTNYGYT
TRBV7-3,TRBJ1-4,ASSPNGGPNEKLF
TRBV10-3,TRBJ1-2,AISESRTGGAPYGYT
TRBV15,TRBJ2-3,ATSSGRLALSTDTQY
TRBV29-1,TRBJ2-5,SVELGETQY
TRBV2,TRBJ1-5,ASSEWREVGTQH
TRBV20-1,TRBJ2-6,SARAPASGSSGANVLT
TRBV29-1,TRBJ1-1,SVRPTGSTEAF
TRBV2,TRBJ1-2,ASNQGSHYNYGYT
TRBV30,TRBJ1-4,AWSAGDLNEKLF
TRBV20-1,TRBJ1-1,SALGAGSGGTEAF
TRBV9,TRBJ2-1,ASSPLAINEQF
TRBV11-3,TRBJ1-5,ASSLEVNQPQH
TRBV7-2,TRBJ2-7,ASSPHLAYEQY
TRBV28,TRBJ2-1,ATTGREGYNEQF
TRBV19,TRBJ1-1,ASSSLEGGGTEAF
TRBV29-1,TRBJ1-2,SVALGANYGYT
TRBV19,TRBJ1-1,ASSPQKNTEAF
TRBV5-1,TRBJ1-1,ASSPTTGRNTEAF
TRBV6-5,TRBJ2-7,ASSYVGRIGYEQY
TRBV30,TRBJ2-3,AWTRRKLTDTQY
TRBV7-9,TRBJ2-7,ASSLAGIYEQY
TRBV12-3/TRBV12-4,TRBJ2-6,ASSPHRGSGANVLT
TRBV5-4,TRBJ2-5,ASSTGLGQETQY
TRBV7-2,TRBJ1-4,ASSPETGNLEKLF
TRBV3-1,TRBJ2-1,ASSHGTGASNEQF
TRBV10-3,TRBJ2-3,AIGGETTDTQY
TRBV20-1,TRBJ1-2,SAQPGSIVGPNYGYT
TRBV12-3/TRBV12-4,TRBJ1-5,ASSTGQIAFSNQPQH
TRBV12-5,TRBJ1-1,ASGLVQGTGFTEAF
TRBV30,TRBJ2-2,AWSVDGRVTGELF
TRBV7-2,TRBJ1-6,ASSLGHRGSGSPLH
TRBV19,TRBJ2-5,ASRATGGETQY
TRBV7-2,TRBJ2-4,ASSLSPVQGNIQY
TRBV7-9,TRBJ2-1,ASSRTRGGYNEQF
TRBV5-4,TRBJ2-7,ASSPQRGVSYEQY
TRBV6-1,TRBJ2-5,ASSRGSGSLPETQY
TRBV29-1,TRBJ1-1,SVAGNPEAF
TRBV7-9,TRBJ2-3,ASSLALGQGIADTQY
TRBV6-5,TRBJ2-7,ASSLLAGGNIYEQY
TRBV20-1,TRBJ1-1,SAPRRWNTEAF
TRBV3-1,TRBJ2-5,ASSQDRVGKETQY
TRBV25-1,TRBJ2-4,ARETGTEGAKNIQY
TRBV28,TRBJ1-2,ASSSDPIYGYT
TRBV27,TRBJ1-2,ASSLGPAGNYGYT
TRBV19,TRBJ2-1,ASSIDTPLAGSRASYNEQF
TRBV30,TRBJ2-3,AWSLTGRADTQY
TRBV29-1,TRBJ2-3,SVEGSPDTQY
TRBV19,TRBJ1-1,ASSALRGTEAF
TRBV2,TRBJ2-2,ASTEGNTGELF
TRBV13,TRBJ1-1,ASSSRATGEDTEAF
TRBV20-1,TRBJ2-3,SAPPPGTRRTDTQY
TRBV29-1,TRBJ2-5,SVGRGRQETQY
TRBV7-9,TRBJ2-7,ASSLTSGRANEQY